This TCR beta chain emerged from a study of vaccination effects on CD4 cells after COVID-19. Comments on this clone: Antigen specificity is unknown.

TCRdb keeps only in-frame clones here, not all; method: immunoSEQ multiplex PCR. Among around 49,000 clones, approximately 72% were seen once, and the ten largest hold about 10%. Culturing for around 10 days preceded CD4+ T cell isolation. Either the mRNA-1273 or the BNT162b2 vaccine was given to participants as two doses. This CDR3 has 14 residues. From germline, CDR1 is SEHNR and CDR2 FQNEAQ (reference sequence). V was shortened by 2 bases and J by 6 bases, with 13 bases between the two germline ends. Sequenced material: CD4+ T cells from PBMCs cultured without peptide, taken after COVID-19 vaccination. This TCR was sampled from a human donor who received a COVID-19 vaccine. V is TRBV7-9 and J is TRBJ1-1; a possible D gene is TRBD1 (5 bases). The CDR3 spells CASSLTRDGAEAFF. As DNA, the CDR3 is TGTGCCAGCAGCTTAACCCGGGACGGCGCTGAAGCTTTCTTT. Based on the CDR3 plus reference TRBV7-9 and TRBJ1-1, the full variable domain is DTGVSQNPRHKITKRGQNVTFRCDPISEHNRLYWYRQTLGQGPEFLTYFQNEAQLEKSRLLSDRFSAERPKGSFSTLEIQRTEQGDSAMYLCASSLTRDGAEAFFGQGTRLTVV.